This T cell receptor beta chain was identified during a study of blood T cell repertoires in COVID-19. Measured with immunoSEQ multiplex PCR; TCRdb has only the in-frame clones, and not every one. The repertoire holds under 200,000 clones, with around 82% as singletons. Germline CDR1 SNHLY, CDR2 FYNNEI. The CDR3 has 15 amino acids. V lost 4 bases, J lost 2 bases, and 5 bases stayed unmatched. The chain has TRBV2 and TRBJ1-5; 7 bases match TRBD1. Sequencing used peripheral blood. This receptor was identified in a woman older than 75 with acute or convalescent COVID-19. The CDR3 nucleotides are TGTGCCAGCAGTGTATTTCAGGGGGGCAATCAGCCCCAGCATTTT. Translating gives CASSVFQGGNQPQHF.